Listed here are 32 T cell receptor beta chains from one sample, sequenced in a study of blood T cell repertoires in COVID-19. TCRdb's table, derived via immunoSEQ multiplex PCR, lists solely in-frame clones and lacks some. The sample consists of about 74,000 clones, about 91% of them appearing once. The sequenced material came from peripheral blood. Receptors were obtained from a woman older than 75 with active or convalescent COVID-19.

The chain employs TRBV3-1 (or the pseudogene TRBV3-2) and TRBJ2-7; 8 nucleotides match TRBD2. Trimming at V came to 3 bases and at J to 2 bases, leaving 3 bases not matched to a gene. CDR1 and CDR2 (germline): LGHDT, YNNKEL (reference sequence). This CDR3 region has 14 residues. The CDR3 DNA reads TGTGCCAGCAGCCACTTTAGCGGGACCTACGAGCAGTACTTC. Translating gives CASSHFSGTYEQYF.

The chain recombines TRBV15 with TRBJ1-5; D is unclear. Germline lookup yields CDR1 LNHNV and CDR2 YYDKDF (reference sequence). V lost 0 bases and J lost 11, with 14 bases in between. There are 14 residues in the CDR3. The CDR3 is CATSRDPSVQTQHF. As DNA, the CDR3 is TGTGCCACCAGCAGAGATCCCAGCGTCCAGACCCAGCATTTT.

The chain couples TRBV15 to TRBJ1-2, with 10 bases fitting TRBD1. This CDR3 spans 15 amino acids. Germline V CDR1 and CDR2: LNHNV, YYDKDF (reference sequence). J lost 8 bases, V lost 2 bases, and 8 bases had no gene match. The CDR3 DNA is TGTGCCACCAGCAGAAGACAGGGGGCCTTTGGAGGCTACACCTTC. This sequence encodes CATSRRQGAFGGYTF.

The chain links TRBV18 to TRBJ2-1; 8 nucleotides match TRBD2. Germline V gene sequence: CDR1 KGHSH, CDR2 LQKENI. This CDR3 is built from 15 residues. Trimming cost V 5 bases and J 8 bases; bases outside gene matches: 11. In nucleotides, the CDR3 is TGTGCCAGCTCATCTGAAACGGGGGGGCTTGATGAGCAGTTCTTC. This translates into CASSSETGGLDEQFF. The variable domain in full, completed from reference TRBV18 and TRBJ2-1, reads NAGVMQNPRHLVRRRGQEARLRCSPMKGHSHVYWYRQLPEEGLKFMVYLQKENIIDESGMPKERFSAEFPKEGPSILRIQQVVRGDSAAYFCASSSETGGLDEQFFGPGTRLTVL.

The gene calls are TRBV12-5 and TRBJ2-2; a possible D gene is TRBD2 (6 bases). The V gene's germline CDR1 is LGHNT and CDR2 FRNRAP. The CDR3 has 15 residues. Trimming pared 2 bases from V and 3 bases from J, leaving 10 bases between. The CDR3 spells CASGLSSAYTGELFF. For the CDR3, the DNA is TGTGCTAGTGGTTTGTCTAGCGCTTACACCGGGGAGCTGTTTTTT.

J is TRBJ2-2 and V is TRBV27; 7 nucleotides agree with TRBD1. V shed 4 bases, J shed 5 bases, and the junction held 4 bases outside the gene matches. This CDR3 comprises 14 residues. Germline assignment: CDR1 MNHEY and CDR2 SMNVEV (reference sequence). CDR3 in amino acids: CASSWDRWTGELFF. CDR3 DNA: TGTGCCAGCAGTTGGGACAGATGGACCGGGGAGCTGTTTTTT.

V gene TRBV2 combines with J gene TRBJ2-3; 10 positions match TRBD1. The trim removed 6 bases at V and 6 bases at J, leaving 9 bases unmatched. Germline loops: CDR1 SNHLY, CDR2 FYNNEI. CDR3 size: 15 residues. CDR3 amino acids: CASSVRQGATDTQYF. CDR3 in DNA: TGTGCCAGCAGCGTACGACAGGGGGCAACCGATACGCAGTATTTT. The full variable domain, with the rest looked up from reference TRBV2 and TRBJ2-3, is EPEVTQTPSHQVTQMGQEVILRCVPISNHLYFYWYRQILGQKVEFLVSFYNNEISEKSEIFDDQFSVERPDGSNFTLKIRSTKLEDSAMYFCASSVRQGATDTQYFGPGTRLTVL.

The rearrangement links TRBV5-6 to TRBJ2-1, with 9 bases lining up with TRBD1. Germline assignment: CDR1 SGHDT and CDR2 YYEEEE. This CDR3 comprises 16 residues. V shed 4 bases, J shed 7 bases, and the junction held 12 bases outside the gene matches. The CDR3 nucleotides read TGTGCCAGCAGCGCCGACCCGGACAGGGGAGGGAATGAGCAGTTCTTC. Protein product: CASSADPDRGGNEQFF.

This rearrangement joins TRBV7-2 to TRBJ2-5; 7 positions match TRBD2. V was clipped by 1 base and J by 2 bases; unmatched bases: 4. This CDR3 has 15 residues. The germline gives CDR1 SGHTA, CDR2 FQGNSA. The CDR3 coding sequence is TGTGCCAGCAGCTTAGGAGGGGAGGGGCAAGAGACCCAGTACTTC. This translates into CASSLGGEGQETQYF.

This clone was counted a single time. The CDR3 nucleotides read TGTGCCAGCAGCTTGGACAGGCCAACAGGTGAAGCTTTCTTT. Amino acids: CASSLDRPTGEAFF. The chain joins TRBV5-4 to TRBJ1-1; tentative D call: TRBD1 (5 bases). The CDR3 consists of 14 residues. Per the germline V gene, CDR1 is SGHNT and CDR2 is YYREEE (reference sequence). V lost 0 bases to trimming and J lost 7 bases, with 13 bases between them.

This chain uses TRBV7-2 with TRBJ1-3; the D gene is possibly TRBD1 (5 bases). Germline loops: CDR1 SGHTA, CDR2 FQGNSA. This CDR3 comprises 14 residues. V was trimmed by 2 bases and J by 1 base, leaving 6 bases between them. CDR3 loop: CASSLYRSGNTIYF. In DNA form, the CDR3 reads TGTGCCAGCAGCTTATACAGGTCTGGAAACACCATATATTTT.

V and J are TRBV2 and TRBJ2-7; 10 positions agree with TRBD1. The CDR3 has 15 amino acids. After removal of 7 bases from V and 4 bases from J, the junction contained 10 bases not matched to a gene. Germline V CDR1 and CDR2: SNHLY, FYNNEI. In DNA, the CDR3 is TGTGCCAGCATAATCCGGGACAGGGGAAGTTACGAGCAGTACTTC. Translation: CASIIRDRGSYEQYF.

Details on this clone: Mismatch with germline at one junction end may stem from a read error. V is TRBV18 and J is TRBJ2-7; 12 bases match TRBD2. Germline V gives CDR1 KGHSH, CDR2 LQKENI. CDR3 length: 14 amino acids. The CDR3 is CASSPLAGGGEQYF. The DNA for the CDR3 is TGTGCCAGCTCCCCACTAGCGGGAGGCGGTGAGCAGTACTTC.

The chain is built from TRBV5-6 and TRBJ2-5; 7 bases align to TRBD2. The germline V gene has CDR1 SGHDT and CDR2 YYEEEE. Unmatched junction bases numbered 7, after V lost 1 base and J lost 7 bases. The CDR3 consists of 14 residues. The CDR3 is CASSLYRGRGTQYF. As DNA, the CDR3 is TGTGCCAGCAGCTTGTACCGGGGGAGGGGGACCCAGTACTTC.

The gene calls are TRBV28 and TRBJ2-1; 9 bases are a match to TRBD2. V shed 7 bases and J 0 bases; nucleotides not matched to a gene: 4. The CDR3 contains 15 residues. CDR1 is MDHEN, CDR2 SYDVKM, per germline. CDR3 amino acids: CASTSGTGSYNEQFF. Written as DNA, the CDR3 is TGTGCCAGCACTAGCGGGACCGGCTCCTACAATGAGCAGTTCTTC.

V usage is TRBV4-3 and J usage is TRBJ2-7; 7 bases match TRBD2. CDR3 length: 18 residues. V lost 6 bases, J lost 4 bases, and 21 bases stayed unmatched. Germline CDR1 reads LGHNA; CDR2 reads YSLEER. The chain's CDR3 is CASRLKVGEGGGDYEQYF. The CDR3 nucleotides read TGCGCCAGCAGATTGAAAGTTGGGGAAGGCGGGGGAGATTACGAGCAGTACTTC.

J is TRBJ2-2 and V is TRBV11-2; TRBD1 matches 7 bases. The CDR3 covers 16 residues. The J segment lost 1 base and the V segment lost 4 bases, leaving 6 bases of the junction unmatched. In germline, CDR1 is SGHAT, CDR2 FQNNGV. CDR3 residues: CASSSLRQGNTGELFF. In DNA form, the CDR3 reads TGTGCCAGCAGCTCCCTCAGACAGGGGAACACCGGGGAGCTGTTTTTT.

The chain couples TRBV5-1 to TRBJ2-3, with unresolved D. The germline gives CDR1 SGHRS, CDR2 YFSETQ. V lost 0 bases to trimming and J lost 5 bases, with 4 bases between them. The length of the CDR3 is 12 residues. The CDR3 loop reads CASSLGLDTQYF. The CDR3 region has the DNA TGCGCCAGCAGCTTGGGACTAGATACGCAGTATTTT. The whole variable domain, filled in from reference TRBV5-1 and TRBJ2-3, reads KAGVTQTPRYLIKTRGQQVTLSCSPISGHRSVSWYQQTPGQGLQFLFEYFSETQRNKGNFPGRFSGRQFSNSRSEMNVSTLELGDSALYLCASSLGLDTQYFGPGTRLTVL.

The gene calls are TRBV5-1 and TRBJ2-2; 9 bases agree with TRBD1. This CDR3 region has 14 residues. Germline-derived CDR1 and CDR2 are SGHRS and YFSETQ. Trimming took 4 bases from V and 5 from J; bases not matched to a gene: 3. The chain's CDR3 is CASSATGGTGELFF. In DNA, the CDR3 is TGCGCCAGCAGCGCGACAGGGGGGACCGGGGAGCTGTTTTTT.

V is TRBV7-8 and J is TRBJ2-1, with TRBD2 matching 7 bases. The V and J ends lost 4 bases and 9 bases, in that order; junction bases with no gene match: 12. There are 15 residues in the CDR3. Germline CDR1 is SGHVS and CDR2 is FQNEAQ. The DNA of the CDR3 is TGTGCCAGCAGCTCAGCCCGGGGGAGGGCCATTGAGCAGTTCTTC. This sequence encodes CASSSARGRAIEQFF.

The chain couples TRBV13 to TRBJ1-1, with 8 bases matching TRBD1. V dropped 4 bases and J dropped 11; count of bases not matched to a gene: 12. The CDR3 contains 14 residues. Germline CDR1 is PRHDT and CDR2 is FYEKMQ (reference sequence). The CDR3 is CASSSVTGARLAFF. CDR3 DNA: TGTGCCAGCAGCTCCGTGACAGGGGCCCGTCTCGCTTTCTTT.

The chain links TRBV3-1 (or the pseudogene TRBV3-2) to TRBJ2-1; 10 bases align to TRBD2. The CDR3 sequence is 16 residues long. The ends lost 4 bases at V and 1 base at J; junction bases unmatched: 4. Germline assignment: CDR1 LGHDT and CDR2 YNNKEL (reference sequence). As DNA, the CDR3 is TGTGCCAGCAGCCCTGGACTAGCGGTTTCCTACAATGAGCAGTTCTTC. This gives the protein CASSPGLAVSYNEQFF.

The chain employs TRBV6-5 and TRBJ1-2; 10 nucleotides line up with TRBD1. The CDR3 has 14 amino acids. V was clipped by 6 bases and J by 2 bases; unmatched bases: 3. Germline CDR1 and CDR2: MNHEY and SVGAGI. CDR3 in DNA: TGTGCCAGCAGGGACAGGGGGAACAACTATGGCTACACCTTC. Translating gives CASRDRGNNYGYTF.

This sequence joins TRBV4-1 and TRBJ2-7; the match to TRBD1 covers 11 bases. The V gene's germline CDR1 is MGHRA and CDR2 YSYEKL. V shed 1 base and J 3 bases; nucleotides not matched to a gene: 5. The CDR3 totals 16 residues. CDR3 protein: CASSQASGTGGYEQYF. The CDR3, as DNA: TGCGCCAGCAGCCAAGCTTCCGGGACAGGGGGCTACGAGCAGTACTTC.

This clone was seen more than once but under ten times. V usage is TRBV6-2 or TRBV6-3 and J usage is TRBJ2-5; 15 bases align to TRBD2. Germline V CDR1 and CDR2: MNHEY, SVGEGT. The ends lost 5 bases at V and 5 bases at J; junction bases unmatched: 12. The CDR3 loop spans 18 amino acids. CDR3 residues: CASSNPRTGLAGGETQYF. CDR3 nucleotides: TGTGCCAGCAGTAACCCTCGTACGGGACTAGCGGGGGGTGAGACCCAGTACTTC.

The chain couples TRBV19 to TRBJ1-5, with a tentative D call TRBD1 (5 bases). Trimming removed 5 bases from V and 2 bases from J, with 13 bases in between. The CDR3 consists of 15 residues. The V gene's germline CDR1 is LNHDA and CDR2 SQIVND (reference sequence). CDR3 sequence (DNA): TGTGCCAGTAGTTCGAGGGGAGGGGGCAATCAGCCCCAGCATTTT. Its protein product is CASSSRGGGNQPQHF. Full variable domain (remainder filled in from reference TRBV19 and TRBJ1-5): DGGITQSPKYLFRKEGQNVTLSCEQNLNHDAMYWYRQDPGQGLRLIYYSQIVNDFQKGDIAEGYSVSREKKESFPLTVTSAQKNPTAFYLCASSSRGGGNQPQHFGDGTRLSIL.

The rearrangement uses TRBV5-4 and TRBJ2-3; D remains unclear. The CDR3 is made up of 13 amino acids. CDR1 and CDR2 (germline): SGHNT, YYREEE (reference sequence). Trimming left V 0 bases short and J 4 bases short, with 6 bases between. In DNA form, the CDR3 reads TGTGCCAGCAGCTTGGAATCATCAGATACGCAGTATTTT. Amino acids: CASSLESSDTQYF.

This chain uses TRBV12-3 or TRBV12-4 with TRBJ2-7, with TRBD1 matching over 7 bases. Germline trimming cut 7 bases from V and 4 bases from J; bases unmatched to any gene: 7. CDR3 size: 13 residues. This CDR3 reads CASTFGRGYEQYF. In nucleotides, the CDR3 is TGTGCCAGCACTTTTGGCAGGGGGTACGAGCAGTACTTC.

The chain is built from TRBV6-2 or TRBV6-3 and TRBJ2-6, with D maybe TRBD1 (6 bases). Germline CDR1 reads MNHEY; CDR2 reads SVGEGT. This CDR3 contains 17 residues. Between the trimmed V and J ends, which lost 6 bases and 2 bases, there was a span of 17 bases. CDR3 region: CASRPTGYQAGANVLTF. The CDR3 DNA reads TGTGCCAGCAGGCCTACAGGGTATCAAGCTGGGGCCAACGTCCTGACTTTC.

CDR3 in DNA: TGCGCCAGCAGCCAGAAGTTCGGGGTCACCTACGAGCAGTACTTC. It is translated as CASSQKFGVTYEQYF. This rearrangement joins TRBV4-3 to TRBJ2-7; D perhaps matches TRBD2 (5 bases). Germline V gene lookup returns CDR1 LGHNA and CDR2 YSLEER. V lost 3 bases and J 2 bases, leaving 14 bases between the germline ends. The CDR3 has 15 amino acids.

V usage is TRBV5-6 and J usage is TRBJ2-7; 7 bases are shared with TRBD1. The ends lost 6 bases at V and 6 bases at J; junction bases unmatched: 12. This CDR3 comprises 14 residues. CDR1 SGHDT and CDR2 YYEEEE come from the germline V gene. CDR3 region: CASNPTGRSGEQYF. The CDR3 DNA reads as TGTGCCAGCAACCCGACAGGGCGTTCAGGCGAGCAGTACTTC.

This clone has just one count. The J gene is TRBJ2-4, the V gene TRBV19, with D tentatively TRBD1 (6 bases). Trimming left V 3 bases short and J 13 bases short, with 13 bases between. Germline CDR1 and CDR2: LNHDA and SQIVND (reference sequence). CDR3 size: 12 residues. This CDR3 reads CASSMAGAGQYF. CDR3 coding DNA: TGTGCCAGTAGTATGGCAGGGGCAGGGCAGTACTTC.